The rows below give T cell receptor beta chains drawn from one sample of a study of breast tumors, draining lymph nodes, adjacent tissues. MiXCR was run by TCRdb on the multiplex PCR reads, yielding one entry per CDR3 protein. The table shows about 15,000 distinct CDR3 sequences, with about 45% occurring only once. Sample: tumor-adjacent breast tissue. Receptor source: a female donor with breast cancer. Some clones in this sample may be carry-over from other donors' samples. CDR3s include the opening cysteine and the closing phenylalanine or tryptophan. D genes are given only for firm matches. Expanded clones get a size class; other rows say once, few or many, or leave the size out.

>many|TRBJ2-2|TRBV9|NA
CASSVPDGGSDTGELFF
TGTGCCAGCAGCGTACCTGACGGGGGCTCGGACACCGGGGAGCTGTTTTTT
>many|TRBJ2-3|TRBV5-8|TRBD2
CASSTGLAVSTDTQYF
TGTGCCAGCAGCACCGGACTAGCGGTCTCCACAGATACGCAGTATTTT
>medium-sized|TRBJ1-2|TRBV11-2|NA
CASSLDRTRGYTF
TGTGCCAGCAGCTTAGATCGGACGAGAGGCTACACCTTC
>many|TRBJ2-5|TRBV6-1|NA
CASSHGAGESETQYF
TGTGCCAGCAGTCACGGGGCAGGGGAATCAGAGACCCAGTACTTC
>NA|TRBJ2-1|TRBV25-1|TRBD2
CASSGQTSGSHNEQFF
TGTGCCAGCAGTGGCCAAACTAGCGGGAGTCACAATGAGCAGTTCTTC
>many|TRBJ1-2|TRBV6-5|TRBD1
CASSHEGAGYTF
TGTGCCAGCAGTCACGAGGGGGCCGGCTACACCTTC
>NA|TRBJ1-2|TRBV20-1|TRBD1
CSASETGGNYGYTF
TGCAGTGCTAGCGAGACAGGGGGAAACTATGGCTACACCTTC
>many|TRBJ2-7|TRBV10-2|NA
CASSDRSGYEQYF
TGCGCCAGCAGCGACCGGTCGGGGTACGAGCAGTACTTC
>medium-sized|TRBJ2-7|TRBV7-6|NA
CASSLGDNYEQYF
TGTGCCAGCAGCTTAGGGGACAACTACGAGCAGTACTTC
>NA|TRBJ2-1|TRBV3-1|TRBD2
CASSRPGLAMEQLF
TGCGCCAGCAGCCGACCGGGACTAGCAATGGAGCAGCTCTTC
>NA|TRBJ2-2|TRBV2|NA
CASTLDSTGELFF
TGTGCCAGCACCCTTGACAGCACCGGGGAGCTGTTTTTT
>medium-sized|TRBJ1-2|TRBV19|TRBD1
CASSPTGLDGYTF
TGTGCCAGTAGTCCGACAGGGTTGGATGGCTACACCTTC
>NA|TRBJ2-5|TRBV6-5|TRBD1
CASSPWTGGGETQYF
TGTGCCAGCAGCCCCTGGACAGGGGGAGGAGAGACCCAGTACTTC
>many|TRBJ2-3|TRBV5-1|TRBD1
CASGTGGTDTQYF
TGCGCCAGTGGGACAGGGGGCACAGATACGCAGTATTTT
>medium-sized|TRBJ2-7|TRBV19|TRBD1
CASSMQGQSSYEQYF
TGTGCCAGTAGTATGCAGGGACAGAGCTCCTACGAGCAGTACTTC
>few|TRBJ1-2|TRBV12-3/TRBV12-4|NA
CASSDPGANYGYTF
TGTGCCAGCAGTGACCCGGGGGCTAACTATGGCTACACCTTC
>many|TRBJ1-4|TRBV27|NA
CASSLSAGVGEKLFF
TGTGCCAGCAGTTTATCGGCGGGGGTTGGCGAAAAACTGTTTTTT
>medium-sized|TRBJ1-2|TRBV2|TRBD1
CASTGTGGRAGYTF
TGTGCCAGCACCGGGACAGGGGGCAGAGCCGGCTACACCTTC
>few|TRBJ2-7|TRBV12-5|NA
CASSYSRQASYEQYF
TGTGCCAGCAGTTACTCCCGACAGGCCTCCTACGAGCAGTACTTC
>NA|TRBJ2-1|TRBV29-1|TRBD1
CSVDLDRAAYNEQFF
TGCAGCGTTGACCTAGACAGGGCTGCCTACAATGAGCAGTTCTTC
>NA|TRBJ2-1|TRBV19|NA
CATRDFLWDEQFF
TGTGCCACCCGGGACTTCCTGTGGGATGAGCAGTTCTTC
>NA|TRBJ1-4|TRBV11-2|TRBD1
CASSDRDSRESNEKLFF
TGTGCCAGCAGCGACCGGGACAGTCGTGAATCTAATGAAAAACTGTTTTTT
>NA|TRBJ2-1|TRBV12-3/TRBV12-4|TRBD1
CASSPGQGLGYNEQFF
TGTGCCAGCAGTCCGGGACAGGGACTGGGATACAATGAGCAGTTCTTC
>medium-sized|TRBJ2-1|TRBV29-1|NA
CSVEGEFVYEQFF
TGCAGCGTTGAAGGGGAGTTTGTCTATGAGCAGTTCTTC
>many|TRBJ2-2|TRBV9|NA
CASSPRTSGTGELFF
TGTGCCAGCAGCCCCCGGACAAGCGGGACCGGGGAGCTGTTTTTT
>NA|TRBJ2-7|TRBV11-3|TRBD2
CASSFDRTSGNYEQYF
TGTGCCAGCAGCTTCGATCGGACTAGCGGGAACTACGAGCAGTACTTC
>NA|TRBJ2-5|TRBV7-3|TRBD2
CASRYGIAGAQETQYF
TGTGCCAGCAGATACGGGATAGCGGGGGCCCAAGAGACCCAGTACTTC
>NA|TRBJ2-7|TRBV14|NA
CASSQDLGREQYF
TGTGCCAGCAGCCAAGATCTGGGGCGAGAGCAGTACTTC
>many|TRBJ2-3|TRBV29-1|NA
CSALPPTDTQYF
TGCAGCGCCCTGCCCCCCACAGATACGCAGTATTTT
>once|TRBJ2-7|TRBV6-2/TRBV6-3|NA
CASSYAPRVLSYEQYF
TGTGCCAGCAGTTACGCCCCCCGGGTCCTCTCCTACGAGCAGTACTTC
>many|TRBJ2-1|TRBV6-5|TRBD2
CASSHRWASGGANEQFF
TGTGCCAGCAGTCACCGATGGGCTAGCGGGGGGGCGAATGAGCAGTTCTTC
>medium-sized|TRBJ1-2|TRBV24-1|NA
CATSDGIYGYTF
TGTGCCACCAGTGATGGGATCTATGGCTACACCTTC
>many|TRBJ2-3|TRBV6-5|TRBD2
CASSHSWTSGKGYTQYF
TGTGCCAGCAGTCACTCCTGGACTAGCGGGAAGGGATATACGCAGTATTTT
>NA|TRBJ2-7|TRBV5-1|NA
CASSLGASLRSSSYEQYF
TGCGCCAGCAGCTTGGGTGCTAGCCTACGATCTAGCTCCTACGAGCAGTACTTC
>few|TRBJ1-1|TRBV2|NA
CASKGEMNTEAFF
TGTGCCAGCAAAGGAGAGATGAACACTGAAGCTTTCTTT
>NA|TRBJ2-7|TRBV7-2|TRBD2
CASSLGTSGRTNYEQYF
TGTGCCAGCAGCTTAGGGACTAGCGGGAGGACCAACTACGAGCAGTACTTC
>many|TRBJ2-1|TRBV4-3|NA
CASSHGYDEQFF
TGCGCCAGCAGCCATGGGTACGATGAGCAGTTCTTC
>NA|TRBJ2-3|TRBV2|TRBD2
CASSEKPGLAGAVGTDTQYF
TGTGCCAGCAGTGAAAAACCGGGACTAGCGGGGGCCGTGGGCACAGATACGCAGTATTTT
>medium-sized|TRBJ2-5|TRBV9|TRBD1
CASSVGTGGPAIGTQYF
TGTGCCAGCAGCGTGGGGACAGGGGGCCCCGCGATTGGGACCCAGTACTTC
>NA|TRBJ2-3|TRBV20-1|TRBD2
CSARGEGCSTDTQYF
TGCAGTGCTAGGGGGGAGGGGTGTAGCACAGATACGCAGTATTTT
>medium-sized|TRBJ2-7|TRBV6-6|NA
CASSYQGERYEQYF
TGTGCCAGCAGTTACCAAGGTGAACGCTACGAGCAGTACTTC
>NA|TRBJ2-3|TRBV6-4|TRBD2
CASSELAGGSEQPNVADTQYF
TGTGCCAGCTCTGAACTAGCGGGAGGTAGTGAGCAGCCGAATGTGGCAGATACGCAGTATTTT
>NA|TRBJ2-7|TRBV6-5|NA
CASSYQGGRTHEQYF
TGTGCCAGTAGTTACCAAGGGGGGCGCACGCACGAGCAGTACTTC
>NA|TRBJ2-7|TRBV30|NA
CAWSVRRAYEQYF
TGTGCCTGGAGTGTTAGACGGGCCTACGAGCAGTACTTC
>medium-sized|TRBJ2-1|TRBV7-9|NA
CASSFRLGYNEQFF
TGTGCCAGCAGCTTTAGACTAGGGTACAATGAGCAGTTCTTC
>many|TRBJ1-4|TRBV11-3|NA
CASSSDSIGTEKLFF
TGTGCCAGCAGCTCAGACAGTATCGGTACTGAAAAACTGTTTTTT
>many|TRBJ1-2|TRBV3-1|NA
CASSQGRLPLF
TGTGCCAGCAGCCAGGGACGCCTGCCCCTTTTC
>NA|TRBJ2-7|TRBV5-1|TRBD2
CASSLASGLAGGNEQYF
TGCGCCAGCAGCTTGGCGTCCGGACTAGCGGGAGGTAACGAGCAGTACTTC
>medium-sized|TRBJ2-7|TRBV6-1|NA
CASSEGRGALYYEQYF
TGTGCCAGCAGTGAAGGCAGGGGCGCCCTATACTACGAGCAGTACTTC
>NA|TRBJ2-5|TRBV7-9|TRBD1
CASSPGQGFQETQYF
TGTGCCAGCAGCCCGGGACAGGGGTTCCAAGAGACCCAGTACTTC
>many|TRBJ1-4|TRBV4-2|TRBD1
CASSQGSTGDNEKLFF
TGTGCCAGCAGCCAAGGATCGACAGGGGATAATGAAAAACTGTTTTTT
>NA|TRBJ2-5|TRBV12-3/TRBV12-4|NA
CASSRDLQETQYF
TGTGCCAGCAGTCGGGACTTACAAGAGACCCAGTACTTC
>few|TRBJ2-3|TRBV4-1|TRBD2
CASSQDPPGLAGVDPTDTQYF
TGCGCCAGCAGCCAAGATCCACCGGGACTAGCGGGAGTGGACCCCACAGATACGCAGTATTTT
>medium-sized|TRBJ1-2|TRBV2|NA
CASPAGTYGYTF
TGTGCCAGCCCGGCAGGGACATATGGCTACACCTTC